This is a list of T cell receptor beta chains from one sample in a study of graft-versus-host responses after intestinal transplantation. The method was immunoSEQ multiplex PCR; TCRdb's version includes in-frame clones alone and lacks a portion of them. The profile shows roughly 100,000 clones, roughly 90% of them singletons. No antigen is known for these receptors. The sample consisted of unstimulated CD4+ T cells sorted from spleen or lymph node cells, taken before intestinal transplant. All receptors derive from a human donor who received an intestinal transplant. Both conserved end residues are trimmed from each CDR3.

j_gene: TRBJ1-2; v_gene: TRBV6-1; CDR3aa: ASKPSGGAYGYT
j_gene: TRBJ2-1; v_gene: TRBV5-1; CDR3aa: ASSLALGISYNEQF
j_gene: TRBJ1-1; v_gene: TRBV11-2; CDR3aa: ASSRGGVAF
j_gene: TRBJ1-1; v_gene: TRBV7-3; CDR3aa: ASSLGTLDYEAF
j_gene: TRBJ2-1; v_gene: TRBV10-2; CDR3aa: ASSGILPQAYNEQF
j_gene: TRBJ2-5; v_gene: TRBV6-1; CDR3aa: ASPAGVWYGETQY
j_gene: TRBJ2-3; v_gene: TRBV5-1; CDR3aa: ASSTEMGDTQY
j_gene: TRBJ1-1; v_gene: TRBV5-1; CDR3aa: ASSLGQMNTEAF
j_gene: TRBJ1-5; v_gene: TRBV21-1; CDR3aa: ASSKWCQGGESNQPQH
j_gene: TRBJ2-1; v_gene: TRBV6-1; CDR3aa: ASSGLAYSSYNEQF
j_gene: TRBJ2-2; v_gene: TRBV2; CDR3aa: ASSENAGELF
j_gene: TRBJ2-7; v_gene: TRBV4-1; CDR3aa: ASSQESGTGIYEQY
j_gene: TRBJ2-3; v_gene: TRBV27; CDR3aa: ASSPLVSSTDTQY
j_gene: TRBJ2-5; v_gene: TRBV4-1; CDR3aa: ASSQRTTEKTQY
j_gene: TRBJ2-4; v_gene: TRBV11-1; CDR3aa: ASSLGRGNIQY
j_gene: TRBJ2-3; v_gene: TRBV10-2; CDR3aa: ASSEADTQY
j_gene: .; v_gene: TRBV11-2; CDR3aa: ASSLGSSGSSLYEQY
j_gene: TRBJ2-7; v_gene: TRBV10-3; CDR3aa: AIGSSALLTYEQY
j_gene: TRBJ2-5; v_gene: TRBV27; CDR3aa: ASSSYRDTKLQETQY
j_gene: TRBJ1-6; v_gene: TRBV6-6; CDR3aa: ASSYGTGVSPLH
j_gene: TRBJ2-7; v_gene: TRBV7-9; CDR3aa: ASSLGGQPYEQY
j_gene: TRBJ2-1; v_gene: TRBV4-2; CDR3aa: ASSHGLYEQF
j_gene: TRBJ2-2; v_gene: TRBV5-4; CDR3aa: ASSSPDRFNTGELF
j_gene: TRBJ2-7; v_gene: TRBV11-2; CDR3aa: ASSQKTRQY
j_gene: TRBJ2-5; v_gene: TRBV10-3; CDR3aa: AISAESTGGVRETQY
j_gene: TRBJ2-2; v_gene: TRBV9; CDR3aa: ASSVRLAGDTGELF
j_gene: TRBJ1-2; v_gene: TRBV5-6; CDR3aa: ASSLPDRANYGYT
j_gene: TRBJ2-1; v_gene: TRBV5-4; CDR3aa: ASSFANRGDEQF
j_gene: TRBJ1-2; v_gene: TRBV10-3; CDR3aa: ATSGRRVYGYT
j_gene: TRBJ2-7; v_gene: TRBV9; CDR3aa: ASSPGGRASGSGEQY
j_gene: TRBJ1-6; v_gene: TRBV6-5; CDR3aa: ASSYRERHSPLH
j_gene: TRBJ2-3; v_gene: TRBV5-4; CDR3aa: ASSFGDTQY
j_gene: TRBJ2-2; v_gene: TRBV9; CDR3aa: ASSVEGGNTGELF
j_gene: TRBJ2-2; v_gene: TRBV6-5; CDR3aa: ASRPTSGRAGELF
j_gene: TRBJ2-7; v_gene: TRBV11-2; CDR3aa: ASSSRPETYEQY
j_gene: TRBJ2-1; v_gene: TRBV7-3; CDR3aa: ASSLGQRAYNEQF
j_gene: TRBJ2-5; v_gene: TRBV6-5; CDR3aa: ASRTMTGGQETQY
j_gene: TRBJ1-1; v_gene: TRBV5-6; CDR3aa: ASSLEGQAF
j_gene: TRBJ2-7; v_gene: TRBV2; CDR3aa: ASNLRDWVYEQY
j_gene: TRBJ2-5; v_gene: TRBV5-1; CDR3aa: ASSLPTGSQETQY
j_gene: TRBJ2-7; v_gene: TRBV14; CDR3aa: ASSQGDPPTYEQY
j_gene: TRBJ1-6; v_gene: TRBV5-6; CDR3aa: ASSHRGIPNSPLH
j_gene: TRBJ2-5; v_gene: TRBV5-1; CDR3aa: ASSSDRGWGETQY
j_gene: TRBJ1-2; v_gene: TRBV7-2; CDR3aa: ASRPSGPSGYT
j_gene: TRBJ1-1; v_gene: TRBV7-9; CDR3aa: ASSLRRGNTEAF
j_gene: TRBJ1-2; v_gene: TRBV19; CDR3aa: ASSIELQLGGIYGYT
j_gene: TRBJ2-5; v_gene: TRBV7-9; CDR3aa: ASSLGGGQGRQETQY
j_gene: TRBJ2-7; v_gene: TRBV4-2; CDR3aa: ASSQVGEPAEQY
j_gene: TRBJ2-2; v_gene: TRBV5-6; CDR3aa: ASSLRVGGARTGELF
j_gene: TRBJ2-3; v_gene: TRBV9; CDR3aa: ASSVRGTPDTQY
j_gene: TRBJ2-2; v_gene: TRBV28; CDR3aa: ASTSKTGTSGDTGELF
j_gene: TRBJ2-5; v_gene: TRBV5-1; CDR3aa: ASSYNTGVYQETQY
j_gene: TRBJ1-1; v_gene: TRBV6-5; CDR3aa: ASSYSPTTQEAF
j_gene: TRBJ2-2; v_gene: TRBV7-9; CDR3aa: APAPTGANTGELF
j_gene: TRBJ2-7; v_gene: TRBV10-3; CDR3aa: AISDGTGGHEQY
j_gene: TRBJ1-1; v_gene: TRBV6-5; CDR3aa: ASSYSQGANTEAF
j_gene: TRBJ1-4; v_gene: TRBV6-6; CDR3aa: ASNGLGYEKLF
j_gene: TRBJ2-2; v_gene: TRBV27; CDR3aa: ASSSLAGGNTGELF
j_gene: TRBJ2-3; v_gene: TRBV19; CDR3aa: ASSQTRDREPDTQY
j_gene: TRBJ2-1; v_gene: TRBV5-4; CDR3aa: ATLAASGREQF